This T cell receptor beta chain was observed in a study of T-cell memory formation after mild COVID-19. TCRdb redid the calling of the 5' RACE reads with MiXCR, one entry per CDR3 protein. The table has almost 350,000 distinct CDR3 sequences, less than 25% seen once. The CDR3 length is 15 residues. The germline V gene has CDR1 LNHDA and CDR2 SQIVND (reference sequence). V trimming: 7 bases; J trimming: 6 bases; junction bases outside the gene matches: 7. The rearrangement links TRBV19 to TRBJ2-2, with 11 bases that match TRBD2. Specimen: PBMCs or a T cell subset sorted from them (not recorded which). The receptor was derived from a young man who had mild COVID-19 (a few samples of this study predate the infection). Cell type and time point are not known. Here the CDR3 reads CASNSLAGVAGELFF. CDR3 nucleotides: TGTGCCAGTAATTCACTAGCGGGGGTAGCCGGGGAGCTGTTTTTT.